This section outlines one T cell receptor (beta chain) sequence together with its context. Antigen unknown. The data were taken from a study of cytomegalovirus exposure and HLA in healthy donors. The length of the CDR3 is 15 residues. Germline values: CDR1 KGHSH, CDR2 LQKENI. Trimming cost V 2 bases and J 2 bases, with 11 bases left between them. The study's findings and limits: An analysis done earlier found most TCR beta V segments productive about 87% or about 30% of the time. A later analysis linked a missense DCLRE1C variant to TCR beta V- and J-gene trimming. Analysis performed later showed TCR beta chains linked to HLA being more clonally expanded than equally common others.

Unrecorded immune exposures were likely, despite nominal health at sampling. Vbeta (60) and Jbeta (13) primers were used in the PCR. Clones were sequenced by immunoSEQ multiplex PCR, and TCRdb holds only the in-frame ones, with some missing. The table has some 76,000 clones, roughly two thirds seen once; the top ten hold roughly 5%. The V and J genes are TRBV18 and TRBJ2-3, with a possible D match to TRBD1 (5 bases). This TCR came from a man aged 55 to 70 in good health and CMV-seropositive. Material: PBMCs. The CDR3 DNA follows: TGTGCCAGCTCACCAGGGAACAGGATCACAGATACGCAGTATTTT. This encodes CASSPGNRITDTQYF.